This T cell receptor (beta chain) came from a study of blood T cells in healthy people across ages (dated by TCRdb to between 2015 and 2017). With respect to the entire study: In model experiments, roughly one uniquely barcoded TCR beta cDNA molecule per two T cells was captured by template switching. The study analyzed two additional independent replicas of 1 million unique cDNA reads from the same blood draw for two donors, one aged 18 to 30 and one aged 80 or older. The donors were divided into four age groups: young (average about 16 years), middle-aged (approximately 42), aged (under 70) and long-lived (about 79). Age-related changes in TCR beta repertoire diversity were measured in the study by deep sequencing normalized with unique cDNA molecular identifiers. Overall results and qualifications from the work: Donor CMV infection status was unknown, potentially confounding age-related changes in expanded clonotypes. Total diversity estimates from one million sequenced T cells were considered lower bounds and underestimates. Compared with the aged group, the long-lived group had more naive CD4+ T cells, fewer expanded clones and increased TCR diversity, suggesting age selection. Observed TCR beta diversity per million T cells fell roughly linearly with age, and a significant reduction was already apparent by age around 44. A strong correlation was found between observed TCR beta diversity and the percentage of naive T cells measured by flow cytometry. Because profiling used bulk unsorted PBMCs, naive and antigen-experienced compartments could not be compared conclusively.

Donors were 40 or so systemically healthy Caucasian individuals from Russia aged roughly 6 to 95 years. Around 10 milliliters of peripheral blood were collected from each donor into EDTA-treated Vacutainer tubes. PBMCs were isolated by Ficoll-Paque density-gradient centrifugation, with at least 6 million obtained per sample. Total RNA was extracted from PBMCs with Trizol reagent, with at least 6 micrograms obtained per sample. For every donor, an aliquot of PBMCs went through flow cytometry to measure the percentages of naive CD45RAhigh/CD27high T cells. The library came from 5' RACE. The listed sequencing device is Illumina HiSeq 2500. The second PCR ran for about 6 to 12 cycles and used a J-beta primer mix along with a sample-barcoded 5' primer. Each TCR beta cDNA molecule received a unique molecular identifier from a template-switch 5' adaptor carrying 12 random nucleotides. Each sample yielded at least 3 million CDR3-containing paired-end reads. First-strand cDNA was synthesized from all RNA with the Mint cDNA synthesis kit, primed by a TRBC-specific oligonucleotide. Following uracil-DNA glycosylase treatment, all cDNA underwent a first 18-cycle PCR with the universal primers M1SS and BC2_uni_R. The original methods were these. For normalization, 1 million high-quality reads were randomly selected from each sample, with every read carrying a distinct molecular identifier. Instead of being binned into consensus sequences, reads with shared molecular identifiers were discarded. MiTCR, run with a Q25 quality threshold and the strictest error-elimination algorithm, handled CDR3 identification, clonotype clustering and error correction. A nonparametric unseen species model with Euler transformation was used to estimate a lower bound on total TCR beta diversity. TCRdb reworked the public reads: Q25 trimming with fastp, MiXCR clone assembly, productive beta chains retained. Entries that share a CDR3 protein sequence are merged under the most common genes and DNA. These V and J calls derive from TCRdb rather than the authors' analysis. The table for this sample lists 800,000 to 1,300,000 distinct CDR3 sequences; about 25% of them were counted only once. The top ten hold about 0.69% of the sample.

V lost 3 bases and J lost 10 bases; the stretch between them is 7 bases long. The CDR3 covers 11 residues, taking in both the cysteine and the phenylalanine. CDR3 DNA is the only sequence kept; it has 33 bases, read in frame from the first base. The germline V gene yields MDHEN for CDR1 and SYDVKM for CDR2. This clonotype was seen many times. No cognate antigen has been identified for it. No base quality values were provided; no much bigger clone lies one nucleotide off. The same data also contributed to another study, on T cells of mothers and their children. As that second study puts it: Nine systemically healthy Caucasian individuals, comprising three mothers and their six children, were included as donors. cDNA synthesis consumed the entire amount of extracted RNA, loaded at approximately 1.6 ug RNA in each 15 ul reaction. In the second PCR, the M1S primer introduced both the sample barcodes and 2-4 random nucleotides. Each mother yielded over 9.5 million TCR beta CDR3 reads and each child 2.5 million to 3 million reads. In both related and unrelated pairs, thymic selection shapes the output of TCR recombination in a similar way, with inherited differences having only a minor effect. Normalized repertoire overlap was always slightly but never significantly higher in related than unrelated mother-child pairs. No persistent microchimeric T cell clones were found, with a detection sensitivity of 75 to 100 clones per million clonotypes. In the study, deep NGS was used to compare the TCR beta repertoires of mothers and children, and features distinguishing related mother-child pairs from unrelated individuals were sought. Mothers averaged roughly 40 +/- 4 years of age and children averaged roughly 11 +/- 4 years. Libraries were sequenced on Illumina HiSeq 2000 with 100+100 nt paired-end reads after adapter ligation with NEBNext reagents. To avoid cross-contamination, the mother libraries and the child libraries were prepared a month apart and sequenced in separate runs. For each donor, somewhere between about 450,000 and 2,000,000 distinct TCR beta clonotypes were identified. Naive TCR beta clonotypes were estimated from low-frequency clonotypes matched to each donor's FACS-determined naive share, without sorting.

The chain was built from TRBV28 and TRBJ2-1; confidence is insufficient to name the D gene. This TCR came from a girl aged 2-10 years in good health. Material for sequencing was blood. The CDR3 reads CASSLRGEQFF. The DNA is TGTGCCAGCAGTTTGCGAGGCGAGCAGTTCTTC.